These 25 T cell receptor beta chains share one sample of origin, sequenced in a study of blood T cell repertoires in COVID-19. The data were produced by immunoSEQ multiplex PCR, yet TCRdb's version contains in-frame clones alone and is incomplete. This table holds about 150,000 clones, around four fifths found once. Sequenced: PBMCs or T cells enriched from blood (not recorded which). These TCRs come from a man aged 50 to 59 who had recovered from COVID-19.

The CDR3 reads CAWSVPSGDYGYTF. The CDR3 nucleotides are TGTGCCTGGAGTGTACCCTCAGGGGATTATGGCTACACCTTC. The gene calls are TRBV30 and TRBJ1-2; D is perhaps TRBD1 (6 bases). V was cut by 0 bases and J by 5 bases, with 13 bases left in between. The CDR3 covers 14 residues. In germline, CDR1 is GTSNPN, CDR2 SVGIG (reference sequence).

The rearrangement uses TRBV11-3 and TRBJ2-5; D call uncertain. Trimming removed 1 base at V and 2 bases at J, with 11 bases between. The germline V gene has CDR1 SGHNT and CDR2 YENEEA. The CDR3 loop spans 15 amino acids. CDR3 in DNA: TGTGCCAGCAGCTTAGGACTTCTGGAACAAGAGACCCAGTACTTC. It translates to CASSLGLLEQETQYF.

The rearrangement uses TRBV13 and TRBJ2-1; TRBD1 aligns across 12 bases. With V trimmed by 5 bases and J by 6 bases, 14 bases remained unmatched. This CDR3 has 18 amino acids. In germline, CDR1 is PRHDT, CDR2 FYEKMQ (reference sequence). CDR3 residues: CASSNRYRDRGLTNEQFF. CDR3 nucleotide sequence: TGTGCCAGCAGCAACCGCTACCGGGACAGGGGGCTAACCAATGAGCAGTTCTTC.

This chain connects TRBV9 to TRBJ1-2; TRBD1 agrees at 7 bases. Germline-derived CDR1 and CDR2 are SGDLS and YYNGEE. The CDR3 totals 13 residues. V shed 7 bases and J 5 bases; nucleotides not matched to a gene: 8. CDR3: CASSKTGIYGYTF. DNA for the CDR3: TGTGCCAGCTCAAAGACAGGGATATATGGCTACACCTTC.

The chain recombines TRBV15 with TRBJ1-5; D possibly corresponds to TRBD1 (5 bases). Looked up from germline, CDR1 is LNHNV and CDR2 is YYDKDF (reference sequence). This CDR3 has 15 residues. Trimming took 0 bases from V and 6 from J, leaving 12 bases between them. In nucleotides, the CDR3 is TGTGCCACCAGCAGAGAACTGGGGCTGGGTCAGCCCCAGCATTTT. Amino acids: CATSRELGLGQPQHF.

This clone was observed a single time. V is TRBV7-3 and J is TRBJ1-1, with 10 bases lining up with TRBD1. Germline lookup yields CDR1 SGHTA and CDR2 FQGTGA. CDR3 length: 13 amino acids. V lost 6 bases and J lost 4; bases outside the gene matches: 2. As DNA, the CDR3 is TGTGCCAGCAGAAGGACAGGGGGCACTGAAGCTTTCTTT. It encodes CASRRTGGTEAFF.

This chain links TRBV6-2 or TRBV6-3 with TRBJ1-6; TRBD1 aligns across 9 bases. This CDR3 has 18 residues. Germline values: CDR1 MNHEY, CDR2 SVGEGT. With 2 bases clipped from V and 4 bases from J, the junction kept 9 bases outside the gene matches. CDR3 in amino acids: CASSYSGQGYYYNSPLHF. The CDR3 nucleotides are TGTGCCAGCAGTTACAGTGGACAGGGGTATTATTATAATTCACCCCTCCACTTT.

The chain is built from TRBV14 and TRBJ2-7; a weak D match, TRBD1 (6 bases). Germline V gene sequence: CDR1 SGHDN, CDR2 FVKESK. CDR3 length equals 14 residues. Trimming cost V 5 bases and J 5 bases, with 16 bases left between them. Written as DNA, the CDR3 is TGTGCCAGCAGCGTTACAGGGATCCGGGACGAGCAGTACTTC. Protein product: CASSVTGIRDEQYF.

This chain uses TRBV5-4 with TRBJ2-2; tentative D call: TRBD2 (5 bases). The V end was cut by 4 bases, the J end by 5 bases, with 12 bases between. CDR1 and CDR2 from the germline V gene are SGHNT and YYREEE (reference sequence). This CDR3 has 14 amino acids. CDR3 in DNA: TGTGCCAGCAGCCCGGGCGGGCGGACCGGGGAGCTGTTTTTT. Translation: CASSPGGRTGELFF.

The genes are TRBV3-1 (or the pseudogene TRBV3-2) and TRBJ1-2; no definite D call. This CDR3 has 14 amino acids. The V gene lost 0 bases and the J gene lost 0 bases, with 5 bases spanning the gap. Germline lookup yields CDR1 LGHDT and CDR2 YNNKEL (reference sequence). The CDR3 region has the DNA TGTGCCAGCAGCCAAGATAGCGCTAACTATGGCTACACCTTC. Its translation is CASSQDSANYGYTF.

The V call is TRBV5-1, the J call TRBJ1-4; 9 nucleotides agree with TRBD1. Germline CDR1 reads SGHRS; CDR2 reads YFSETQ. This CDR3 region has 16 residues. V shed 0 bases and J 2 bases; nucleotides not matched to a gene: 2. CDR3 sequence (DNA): TGCGCCAGCAGCTTGGGGGACAGGGTTACTAATGAAAAACTGTTTTTT. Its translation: CASSLGDRVTNEKLFF.

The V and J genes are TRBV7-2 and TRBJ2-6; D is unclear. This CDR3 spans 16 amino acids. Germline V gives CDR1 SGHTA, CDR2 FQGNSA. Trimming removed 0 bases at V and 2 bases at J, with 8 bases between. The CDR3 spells CASSLAGLAGANVLTF. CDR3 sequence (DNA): TGTGCCAGCAGCTTAGCCGGCCTAGCTGGGGCCAACGTCCTGACTTTC.

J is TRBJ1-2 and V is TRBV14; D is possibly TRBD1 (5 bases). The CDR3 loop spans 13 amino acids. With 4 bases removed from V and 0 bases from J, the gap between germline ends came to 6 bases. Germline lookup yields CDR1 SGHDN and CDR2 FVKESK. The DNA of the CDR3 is TGTGCCAGCAGCCGGACATCTAACTATGGCTACACCTTC. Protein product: CASSRTSNYGYTF.

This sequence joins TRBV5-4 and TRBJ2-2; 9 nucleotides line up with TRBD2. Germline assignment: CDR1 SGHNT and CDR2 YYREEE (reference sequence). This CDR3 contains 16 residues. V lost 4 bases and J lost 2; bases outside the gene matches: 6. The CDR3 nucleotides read TGTGCCAGCAGCGCATTAGCGGGGGCCAACACCGGGGAGCTGTTTTTT. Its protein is CASSALAGANTGELFF.

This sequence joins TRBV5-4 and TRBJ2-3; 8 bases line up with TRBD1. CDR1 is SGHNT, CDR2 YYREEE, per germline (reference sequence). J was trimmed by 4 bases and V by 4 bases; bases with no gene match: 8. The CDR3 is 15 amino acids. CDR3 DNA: TGTGCCAGCAGCGCCCGGGACAGGAGTGCAGATACGCAGTATTTT. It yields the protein CASSARDRSADTQYF.

CDR3 DNA sequence: TGTGCCAGCAGTGATAGGGGGCACGATGAAAAACTGTTTTTT. It yields the protein CASSDRGHDEKLFF. The rearrangement links TRBV2 to TRBJ1-4; 7 nucleotides agree with TRBD1. Germline V gene lookup returns CDR1 SNHLY and CDR2 FYNNEI. CDR3 length: 14 amino acids. V shed 3 bases, J shed 6 bases, and the junction held 4 bases outside the gene matches.

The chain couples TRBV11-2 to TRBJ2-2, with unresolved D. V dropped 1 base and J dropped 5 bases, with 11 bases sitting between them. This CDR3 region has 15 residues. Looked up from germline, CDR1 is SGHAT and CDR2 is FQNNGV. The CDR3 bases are TGTGCCAGCAGCTTAGTAGACCCAGCGACCGGGGAGCTGTTTTTT. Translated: CASSLVDPATGELFF.

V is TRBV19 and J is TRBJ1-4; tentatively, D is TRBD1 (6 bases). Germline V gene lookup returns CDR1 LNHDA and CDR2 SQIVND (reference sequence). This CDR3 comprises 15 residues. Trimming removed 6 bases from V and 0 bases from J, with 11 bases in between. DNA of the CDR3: TGTGCCAGTAGGCCTCGGACAGCAACTAATGAAAAACTGTTTTTT. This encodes CASRPRTATNEKLFF. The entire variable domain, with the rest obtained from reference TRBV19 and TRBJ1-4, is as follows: DGGITQSPKYLFRKEGQNVTLSCEQNLNHDAMYWYRQDPGQGLRLIYYSQIVNDFQKGDIAEGYSVSREKKESFPLTVTSAQKNPTAFYLCASRPRTATNEKLFFGSGTQLSVL.

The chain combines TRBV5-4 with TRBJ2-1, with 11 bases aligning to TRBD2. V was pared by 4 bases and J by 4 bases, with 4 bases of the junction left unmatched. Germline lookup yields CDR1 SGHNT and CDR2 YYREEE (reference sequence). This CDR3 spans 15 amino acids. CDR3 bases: TGTGCCAGCAGCACCACTAGCGGGGGATACAATGAGCAGTTCTTC. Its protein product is CASSTTSGGYNEQFF.

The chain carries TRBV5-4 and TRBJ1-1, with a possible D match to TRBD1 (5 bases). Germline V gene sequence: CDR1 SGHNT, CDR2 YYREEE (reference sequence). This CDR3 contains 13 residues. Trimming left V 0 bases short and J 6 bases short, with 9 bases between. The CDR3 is CASSLARAAEAFF. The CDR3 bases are TGTGCCAGCAGCTTGGCCAGGGCCGCTGAAGCTTTCTTT.

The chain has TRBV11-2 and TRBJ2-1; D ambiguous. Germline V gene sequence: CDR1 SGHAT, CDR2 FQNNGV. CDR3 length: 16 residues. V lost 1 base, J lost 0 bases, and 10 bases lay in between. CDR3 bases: TGTGCCAGCAGCTTAGGTCAGGAACGCTCCTACAATGAGCAGTTCTTC. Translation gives CASSLGQERSYNEQFF.

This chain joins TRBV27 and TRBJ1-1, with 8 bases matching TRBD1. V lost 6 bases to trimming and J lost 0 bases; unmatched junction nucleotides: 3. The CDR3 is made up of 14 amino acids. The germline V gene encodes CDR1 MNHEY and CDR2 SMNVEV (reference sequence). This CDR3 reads CASRRTGMNTEAFF. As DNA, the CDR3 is TGTGCCAGCAGAAGGACAGGGATGAACACTGAAGCTTTCTTT.

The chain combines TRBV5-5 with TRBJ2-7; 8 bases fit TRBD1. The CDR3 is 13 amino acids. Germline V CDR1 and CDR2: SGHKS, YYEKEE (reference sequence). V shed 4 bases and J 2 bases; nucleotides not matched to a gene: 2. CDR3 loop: CASSQQGAYEQYF. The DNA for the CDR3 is TGTGCCAGCAGCCAACAGGGGGCCTACGAGCAGTACTTC.

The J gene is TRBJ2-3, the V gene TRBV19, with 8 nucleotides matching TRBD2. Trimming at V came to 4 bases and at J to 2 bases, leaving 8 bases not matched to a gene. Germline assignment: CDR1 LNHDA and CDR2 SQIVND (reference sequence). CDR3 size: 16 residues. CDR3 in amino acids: CASSTLQRGNTDTQYF. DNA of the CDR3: TGTGCCAGTAGTACCCTTCAGCGGGGGAACACAGATACGCAGTATTTT.

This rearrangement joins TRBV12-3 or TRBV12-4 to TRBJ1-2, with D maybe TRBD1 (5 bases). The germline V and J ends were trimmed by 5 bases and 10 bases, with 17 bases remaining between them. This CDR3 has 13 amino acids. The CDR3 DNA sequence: TGTGCCAGCAGTAAACAGGAACTCCGACTCTACACCTTC. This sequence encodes CASSKQELRLYTF.